One and the same sample provided the 23 T cell receptor beta chains below, sequenced in a study of T cell responses to AZD1222 COVID-19 vaccine. TCRdb keeps only in-frame clones here, not all; method: immunoSEQ multiplex PCR. The repertoire has under 130,000 clones, 70% to 90% of them found once; the top ten carry around 10%. This specimen was peripheral blood, taken on day 0 of AZD1222 vaccination. These receptors originate from an adult in good health.

The gene calls are TRBV7-2 and TRBJ2-7, with D tentatively TRBD2 (6 bases). V shed 6 bases and J shed 0 bases, with 12 bases lying between them. CDR3 length: 14 residues. Per the germline V gene, CDR1 is SGHTA and CDR2 is FQGNSA. CDR3 loop: CASRPDYHSYEQYF. The CDR3 DNA follows: TGTGCCAGCAGGCCGGACTATCACTCCTACGAGCAGTACTTC.

V and J are TRBV9 and TRBJ1-6; a possible D gene is TRBD1 (5 bases). Germline CDR1 SGDLS, CDR2 YYNGEE. The V end was cut by 0 bases, the J end by 6 bases, with 13 bases between. This CDR3 region has 16 residues. Here the CDR3 reads CASSVAKGPGNSPLHF. CDR3 bases: TGTGCCAGCAGCGTAGCGAAGGGACCGGGTAATTCACCCCTCCACTTT.

CDR3 DNA: TGTGCCTGGCAAACAGGGAGCGGGGAAGAGACCCAGTACTTC. This codes for CAWQTGSGEETQYF. The chain uses TRBV30 and TRBJ2-5; the D gene is possibly TRBD2 (7 bases). Germline CDR1 and CDR2: GTSNPN and SVGIG (reference sequence). The CDR3 has 14 residues. The V end was cut by 5 bases, the J end by 3 bases, with 16 bases between. Using reference TRBV30 and TRBJ2-5 for the parts outside the CDR3, the full variable domain is SQTIHQWPATLVQPVGSPLSLECTVEGTSNPNLYWYRQAAGRGLQLLFYSVGIGQISSEVPQNLSASRPQDRQFILSSKKLLLSDSGFYLCAWQTGSGEETQYFGPGTRLLVL.

This chain connects TRBV19 to TRBJ2-1; no reliable D call. V gave up 3 bases and J gave up 9 bases, with 12 bases separating them. The germline gives CDR1 LNHDA, CDR2 SQIVND (reference sequence). This CDR3 has 13 amino acids. This chain's CDR3 is CASSIIRLGEQFF. CDR3 coding DNA: TGTGCCAGTAGTATTATTCGGCTAGGTGAGCAGTTCTTC.

The chain has TRBV9 and TRBJ2-5; D remains ambiguous. V dropped 2 bases and J dropped 1 base, with 15 bases sitting between them. The CDR3 is made up of 16 amino acids. CDR1 is SGDLS and CDR2 is YYNGEE in the germline V gene. The CDR3 reads CASSVSPGLGQETQYF. The CDR3 DNA follows: TGTGCCAGCAGCGTTTCTCCGGGTCTAGGCCAAGAGACCCAGTACTTC.

The chain employs TRBV4-2 and TRBJ2-7; TRBD1 matches 10 bases. V was clipped by 0 bases and J by 1 base; unmatched bases: 3. CDR3 size: 16 residues. Germline loops: CDR1 LGHNA, CDR2 YNFKEQ. The CDR3: CASSQDPGQGSYEQYF. DNA of the CDR3: TGTGCCAGCAGCCAAGATCCGGGACAGGGGTCCTACGAGCAGTACTTC.

The CDR3 coding sequence is TGTGCCAGCAGCTTGGGGGACGGATACAATGAGCAGTTCTTC. This codes for CASSLGDGYNEQFF. J is TRBJ2-1 and V is TRBV5-4; possibly TRBD1 or TRBD2 for D (5 bases each). The CDR3 runs to 14 residues. Deletions cut 0 bases from V and 4 bases from J, with 8 bases between. The germline CDR1 and CDR2 sequences are SGHNT and YYREEE (reference sequence).

The genes are TRBV7-6 and TRBJ2-1; 9 positions agree with TRBD1. This CDR3 region has 15 residues. Germline V CDR1 and CDR2: SGHVS, FNYEAQ. The ends lost 1 base at V and 8 bases at J; junction bases unmatched: 6. CDR3 nucleotide sequence: TGTGCCAGCAGCTTAGGGGGACAGGGATGGGATGAGCAGTTCTTC. Translated, it gives CASSLGGQGWDEQFF.

The V call is TRBV6-5, the J call TRBJ1-1; tentative D call: TRBD1 (5 bases). The CDR3 spans 13 residues. Deletions cut 5 bases from V and 7 bases from J, with 14 bases between. The germline V gene has CDR1 MNHEY and CDR2 SVGAGI. CDR3 nucleotide sequence: TGTGCCAGCAGTCTCCCTTTCCAGGGTGAAGCTTTCTTT. It translates to CASSLPFQGEAFF.

The genes are TRBV5-1 and TRBJ1-1; possibly TRBD1 for D (6 bases). CDR1 and CDR2 from the germline V gene are SGHRS and YFSETQ. This CDR3 has 14 residues. Deletions cut 3 bases from V and 0 bases from J, with 9 bases between. The CDR3 region has the DNA TGCGCCAGCAGCTCCGGGACAATGAACACTGAAGCTTTCTTT. Its protein product is CASSSGTMNTEAFF.

This clone was counted a single time. The genes are TRBV5-5 and TRBJ2-3; 7 bases are shared with TRBD2. From germline, CDR1 is SGHKS and CDR2 YYEKEE (reference sequence). After removal of 4 bases from V and 1 base from J, the junction contained 6 bases not matched to a gene. The CDR3 contains 15 residues. CDR3 nucleotides: TGTGCCAGCAGCATCCAAAGCGGGGGCACAGATACGCAGTATTTT. Translation: CASSIQSGGTDTQYF.

The rearrangement uses TRBV9 and TRBJ2-7; TRBD1 aligns across 9 bases. This CDR3 has 14 amino acids. CDR1 and CDR2 from the germline V gene are SGDLS and YYNGEE. V shed 3 bases, J shed 2 bases, and the junction held 3 bases outside the gene matches. This CDR3 reads CASSADRGPYEQYF. In DNA, the CDR3 is TGTGCCAGCAGCGCGGACAGGGGACCCTACGAGCAGTACTTC. The entire variable domain, with the rest obtained from reference TRBV9 and TRBJ2-7, is as follows: DSGVTQTPKHLITATGQRVTLRCSPRSGDLSVYWYQQSLDQGLQFLIQYYNGEERAKGNILERFSAQQFPDLHSELNLSSLELGDSALYFCASSADRGPYEQYFGPGTRLTVT.

This clone appeared a single time. V gene TRBV2 combines with J gene TRBJ2-7; 8 nucleotides line up with TRBD2. V was clipped by 4 bases and J by 0 bases; unmatched bases: 2. Looked up from germline, CDR1 is SNHLY and CDR2 is FYNNEI. This CDR3 has 14 residues. The CDR3 DNA sequence: TGTGCCAGCAGTGTCGGGGGGGGCTCCTACGAGCAGTACTTC. It codes for CASSVGGGSYEQYF.

This chain joins TRBV11-2 and TRBJ1-1, with D possibly TRBD1 on 5 matching bases. Germline CDR1 and CDR2: SGHAT and FQNNGV. The length of the CDR3 is 14 residues. V lost 5 bases and J 3 bases, leaving 13 bases between the germline ends. The CDR3 DNA follows: TGTGCCAGCAGCCAAACCGCGGGGGACACTGAAGCTTTCTTT. Translation gives CASSQTAGDTEAFF.

The chain recombines TRBV30 with TRBJ1-4, with a weak D call TRBD1 (5 bases). V was cut by 4 bases and J by 0 bases, with 12 bases left in between. The CDR3 spans 15 residues. The germline gives CDR1 GTSNPN, CDR2 SVGIG (reference sequence). The CDR3 DNA sequence: TGTGCCTGGACCAGGGCCCCTGCAACTAATGAAAAACTGTTTTTT. This gives the protein CAWTRAPATNEKLFF.

The V and J genes are TRBV28 and TRBJ2-3; D gene ambiguous. CDR1 is MDHEN, CDR2 SYDVKM, per germline. Deletions cut 6 bases from V and 5 bases from J, with 9 bases between. The CDR3 loop spans 12 amino acids. The CDR3 here is CASSKLGDTQYF. For the CDR3, the DNA is TGTGCCAGCAGCAAACTCGGAGATACGCAGTATTTT.

A remark on this clone: Other DNA sequences in the sample encode the same CDR3. Written as DNA, the CDR3 is TGTGCCAGCAGCGCTCGACTGTACAATGAGCAGTTCTTC. Translation gives CASSARLYNEQFF. The V gene is TRBV9, the J gene TRBJ2-1; the D is unclear. Trimming cost V 3 bases and J 4 bases, with 8 bases left between them. The germline CDR1 and CDR2 sequences are SGDLS and YYNGEE. The CDR3 totals 13 residues.

Turning to this clone: Other DNA variants within this sample encode the same CDR3. The chain is built from TRBV2 and TRBJ2-1; TRBD2 matches at 9 bases. There are 14 residues in the CDR3. The germline CDR1 and CDR2 sequences are SNHLY and FYNNEI. V gave up 7 bases and J gave up 1 base; unmatched junction bases: 2. DNA for the CDR3: TGTGCCAGCAATAGCGGGAGTTCCTACAATGAGCAGTTCTTC. Its translation is CASNSGSSYNEQFF.

The rearrangement links TRBV6-5 to TRBJ1-5; weak D call: TRBD1 (5 bases). V lost 5 bases, J lost 4 bases, and 15 bases lay in between. CDR1 is MNHEY, CDR2 SVGAGI, per germline. CDR3 size: 15 residues. The CDR3 spells CASSPRDRWNQPQHF. CDR3 bases: TGTGCCAGCAGTCCCCGGGACCGGTGGAATCAGCCCCAGCATTTT.

This clone was counted a few times. The chain joins TRBV7-2 to TRBJ2-1, with 11 bases identical to TRBD2. The trim removed 2 bases at V and 3 bases at J, leaving 3 bases unmatched. Germline CDR1 reads SGHTA; CDR2 reads FQGNSA. The CDR3 consists of 16 residues. CDR3 nucleotides: TGTGCCAGCAGCTTATCTAGCGGGAGGAACTACAATGAGCAGTTCTTC. As protein: CASSLSSGRNYNEQFF. Together with reference TRBV7-2 and TRBJ2-1, the CDR3 gives the full variable domain: GAGVSQSPSNKVTEKGKDVELRCDPISGHTALYWYRQSLGQGLEFLIYFQGNSAPDKSGLPSDRFSAERTGGSVSTLTIQRTQQEDSAVYLCASSLSSGRNYNEQFFGPGTRLTVL.

The V gene is TRBV28, the J gene TRBJ1-1; D is ambiguous. This CDR3 is built from 13 residues. The germline V and J ends were trimmed by 5 bases and 7 bases, with 14 bases remaining between them. Germline V gene lookup returns CDR1 MDHEN and CDR2 SYDVKM. DNA of the CDR3: TGTGCCAGCAGTGTGTTTCAGGCCAGTGAAGCTTTCTTT. The encoded protein is CASSVFQASEAFF.

This chain uses TRBV15 with TRBJ1-2; unclear D gene. This CDR3 is built from 12 residues. Between the trimmed V and J ends, which lost 5 bases and 8 bases, there was a span of 12 bases. Per the germline V gene, CDR1 is LNHNV and CDR2 is YYDKDF (reference sequence). In DNA, the CDR3 is TGTGCCACCAGCCAGGTTTCGGCGGGCTACACCTTC. The encoded protein is CATSQVSAGYTF.

V is TRBV3-1 (or the pseudogene TRBV3-2) and J is TRBJ2-1, with 10 bases that match TRBD2. This CDR3 is built from 16 residues. Germline trimming cut 8 bases from V and 4 bases from J; bases unmatched to any gene: 11. CDR1 is LGHDT, CDR2 YNNKEL, per germline (reference sequence). CDR3 DNA: TGTGCCAGCGGCCGTCTAGCGGGAGCAGGGTACAATGAGCAGTTCTTC. This encodes CASGRLAGAGYNEQFF.